This T cell receptor beta chain comes out of a study of T cell responses to AZD1222 COVID-19 vaccine. Points from the study as a whole: The study sampled repertoires only after the peak T cell response. Clonal diversity may have been underestimated, and the donors were mostly white British, with more females than males. Spike was spanned by vaccine-associated CD4 TCRs, with dominance at 160-218 and 743-854.

Turning to this clone: The antigen remains undetermined.

Looked up from germline, CDR1 is KGHSH and CDR2 is LQKENI. The V end was cut by 3 bases, the J end by 2 bases, with 14 bases between. The CDR3 contains 16 residues. Some clones are missing from TCRdb's copy, which holds only in-frame ones; the method was immunoSEQ multiplex PCR. The sample records about 110,000 clones, approximately 90% being singletons. The sequence was collected from an adult in good health. Sequenced here: peripheral blood, sampled on day 0 of AZD1222 vaccination. The chain uses TRBV18 and TRBJ1-5; no firm D call. Here the CDR3 DNA reads TGTGCCAGCTCACCGCCGTTGTCACGCGGCAATCAGCCCCAGCATTTT. Translating gives CASSPPLSRGNQPQHF.